This T cell receptor beta chain emerged from a study of blood T cell repertoires in COVID-19. Across the study: The United States, Italy and Spain supplied acute and convalescent COVID-19 samples. PBMCs, B-cell-depleted T cells, or T cells provided the cDNA or gDNA that made up the material.

Sequenced by immunoSEQ multiplex PCR; TCRdb stores in-frame clones only, minus some. This sample has over 150,000 clones; 70% to 90% occur once, and the top ten carry roughly 1%. CDR1 is MNHEY, CDR2 SVGAGI, per germline. With V trimmed by 7 bases and J by 4 bases, 10 bases remained unmatched. The CDR3 contains 15 residues. The chain links TRBV6-5 to TRBJ2-7, with TRBD2 matching 10 bases. This receptor was obtained from a man aged 35 to 55 with acute or convalescent COVID-19. Specimen: peripheral blood. The CDR3 region has the DNA TGTGCCAGCACCCGGGAGCGGGGGGGCGAATACGAGCAGTACTTC. Its translation: CASTRERGGEYEQYF.